Each of the 32 T cell receptor beta chains below was sequenced from the same sample in a study of identical twins. TCRdb used MiXCR to reprocess the 5' RACE reads, holding one entry per CDR3 protein. The sample contains roughly 770,000 distinct CDR3 sequences, 15% to 20% of which appear only once. A further study also used this sample, focusing on T cells expressing NK-cell markers.

Sequenced material: PBMCs. The receptors come from a woman under 30 in good health.

This chain connects TRBV11-3 to TRBJ1-1, with D unresolved. Trimming pared 5 bases from V and 11 bases from J, leaving 15 bases between. Germline loops: CDR1 SGHNT, CDR2 YENEEA. The CDR3 runs to 12 residues. The CDR3 region has the DNA TGTGCCAGCAGCCCACTATCGAGGGATGCTTTCTTT. This gives the protein CASSPLSRDAFF.

The V gene is TRBV7-9, the J gene TRBJ2-7; D is uncertain. The germline CDR1 and CDR2 sequences are SEHNR and FQNEAQ (reference sequence). The CDR3 runs 14 residues. Trimming pared 7 bases from V and 3 bases from J, leaving 16 bases between. DNA for the CDR3: TGTGCCAGCACCAATCCCGGACCTCACTACGAGCAGTACTTC. Translated: CASTNPGPHYEQYF.

This clonotype was recorded at least ten times. V gene TRBV12-3 or TRBV12-4 combines with J gene TRBJ1-6, with TRBD1 as a possible D gene (5 bases). Trimming cost V 6 bases and J 6 bases, with 12 bases left between them. The CDR3 loop spans 14 amino acids. The CDR3 sequence: CASSRDGGNSPLHF. DNA for the CDR3: TGTGCCAGCAGCCGAGACGGGGGTAATTCACCCCTCCACTTT.

The CDR3: CASSFRLPSGELFF. The CDR3 DNA sequence: TGCGCCAGCAGCTTTCGGCTTCCAAGCGGGGAGCTGTTTTTT. The chain recombines TRBV5-1 with TRBJ2-2; D unclear. The CDR3 runs to 14 residues. Germline CDR1 and CDR2: SGHRS and YFSETQ. With 2 bases removed from V and 7 bases from J, the gap between germline ends came to 12 bases.

The chain is built from TRBV5-1 and TRBJ2-7; TRBD1 aligns across 7 bases. Germline CDR1 reads SGHRS; CDR2 reads YFSETQ. This CDR3 contains 16 residues. V shed 5 bases and J 4 bases; nucleotides not matched to a gene: 15. The CDR3 DNA is TGCGCCAGCAGGGAACAGACAGGGTCCCCCGTTTACGAGCAGTACTTC. Its protein product is CASREQTGSPVYEQYF.

This clonotype was detected a few times. This chain joins TRBV5-1 and TRBJ2-5; D ambiguous. The CDR3 totals 15 residues. The ends were cut back, 0 bases at V and 0 bases at J, with 9 bases in the middle. Germline CDR1 reads SGHRS; CDR2 reads YFSETQ. This CDR3 reads CASSLGWSNQETQYF. The CDR3 bases are TGCGCCAGCAGCTTGGGGTGGTCAAACCAAGAGACCCAGTACTTC.

This clonotype has a count of ten or more. The chain combines TRBV7-2 with TRBJ2-1; 9 bases are shared with TRBD2. Germline V gene sequence: CDR1 SGHTA, CDR2 FQGNSA. V lost 5 bases and J lost 3; bases outside the gene matches: 8. The CDR3 is 16 residues long. CDR3 coding DNA: TGTGCCAGCAGCCTGCGGACTAGCGAGCTCTACAATGAGCAGTTCTTC. Its protein is CASSLRTSELYNEQFF.

The chain uses TRBV29-1 and TRBJ2-1; 11 bases match TRBD2. Trimming took 6 bases from V and 4 from J; bases not matched to a gene: 5. The CDR3 runs 14 residues. The germline V gene has CDR1 SQVTM and CDR2 ANQGSEA. Here the CDR3 DNA reads TGCAGCGTCGTCGGGACTAGCGGATACAATGAGCAGTTCTTC. This translates into CSVVGTSGYNEQFF.

The genes are TRBV12-3 or TRBV12-4 and TRBJ2-3; TRBD1 might be the D (6 bases). The CDR3 extends over 13 amino acids. V shed 7 bases and J shed 2 bases, with 10 bases lying between them. CDR3 residues: CASNRDTTDTQYF. DNA for the CDR3: TGTGCCAGCAACAGGGACACCACAGATACGCAGTATTTT.

At least ten counts were recorded for this clonotype. The rearrangement joins TRBV10-3 to TRBJ1-2, with TRBD1 matching 8 bases. The germline CDR1 and CDR2 sequences are ENHRY and SYGVKD. CDR3 length: 14 residues. After removal of 2 bases from V and 8 bases from J, the junction contained 7 bases not matched to a gene. DNA of the CDR3: TGTGCCATCAGTGAGAGGGACAGGACTCGCGGCTACACCTTC. Amino acids: CAISERDRTRGYTF.

The rearrangement joins TRBV12-3 or TRBV12-4 to TRBJ2-2; no clear D. This CDR3 has 17 amino acids. The V gene lost 3 bases and the J gene lost 4 bases, with 18 bases spanning the gap. CDR3 loop: CASSLGIWAGGTGELFF. The CDR3 DNA sequence: TGTGCCAGCAGTTTGGGGATATGGGCAGGCGGCACCGGGGAGCTGTTTTTT.

This clonotype has a handful of counts. The J gene is TRBJ1-2, the V gene TRBV12-3 or TRBV12-4, with a weak D call TRBD1 (6 bases). Trimming removed 3 bases from V and 6 bases from J, with 20 bases in between. CDR3 length: 16 amino acids. CDR3 sequence: CASSFPKFRGGDGYTF. CDR3 sequence (DNA): TGTGCCAGCAGTTTTCCCAAGTTCAGGGGTGGAGATGGCTACACCTTC.

The chain employs TRBV20-1 and TRBJ2-5; 9 bases are a match to TRBD1. The CDR3 spans 14 residues. Unmatched junction bases numbered 4, after V lost 4 bases and J lost 1 base. CDR1 is DFQATT and CDR2 is SNEGSKA in the germline V gene (reference sequence). CDR3 coding DNA: TGCAGTGCTACACAGGGGGCATCCCAAGAGACCCAGTACTTC. Amino acid sequence: CSATQGASQETQYF.

The chain recombines TRBV7-9 with TRBJ2-7; no firm D call. Trimming shortened V by 1 base and J by 6 bases, and 10 bases separated the two germline ends. This CDR3 comprises 13 residues. Per germline, CDR1 SEHNR and CDR2 FQNEAQ (reference sequence). The CDR3 here is CASSLVATFEQYF. CDR3 nucleotide sequence: TGTGCCAGCAGCTTAGTGGCAACCTTCGAGCAGTACTTC. The full variable domain, completed using reference TRBV7-9 and TRBJ2-7, is DTGVSQNPRHKITKRGQNVTFRCDPISEHNRLYWYRQTLGQGPEFLTYFQNEAQLEKSRLLSDRFSAERPKGSFSTLEIQRTEQGDSAMYLCASSLVATFEQYFGPGTRLTVT.

The genes are TRBV29-1 and TRBJ2-1; D call uncertain. The CDR3 contains 12 residues. V was clipped by 5 bases and J by 10 bases, with 15 bases between them. Germline CDR1 is SQVTM and CDR2 is ANQGSEA. The CDR3 loop reads CSVSAPRWEQFF. In DNA form, the CDR3 reads TGCAGCGTTTCCGCCCCCCGATGGGAGCAGTTCTTC.

The genes are TRBV3-1 and TRBJ2-7, with D possibly being TRBD2 (6 bases). CDR1 is LGHDT, CDR2 YNNKEL, per germline (reference sequence). Between the trimmed V and J ends, which lost 3 bases and 6 bases, there was a span of 9 bases. The CDR3 is 12 amino acids. CDR3 bases: TGTGCCAGCAGCCAGGGGGGATCCGAGCAGTACTTC. It encodes CASSQGGSEQYF.

This clonotype was seen more than once but under ten times. The chain has TRBV20-1 and TRBJ2-7, with 10 positions matching TRBD2. CDR3 length equals 14 residues. Germline loops: CDR1 DFQATT, CDR2 SNEGSKA (reference sequence). With V trimmed by 5 bases and J by 2 bases, 6 bases remained unmatched. CDR3 residues: CSAQGLAETYEQYF. CDR3 nucleotides: TGCAGTGCTCAAGGACTAGCGGAAACCTACGAGCAGTACTTC.

This clonotype was seen a handful of times. This chain uses TRBV5-1 with TRBJ2-7; D is tentatively TRBD1 or TRBD2 (5 bases each). CDR1 is SGHRS and CDR2 is YFSETQ in the germline V gene. V was cut by 0 bases and J by 6 bases, with 13 bases left in between. There are 14 residues in the CDR3. In DNA, the CDR3 is TGCGCCAGCAGCTTGGAGGGGAGCTGGCTCGAGCAGTACTTC. This gives the protein CASSLEGSWLEQYF. Based on the CDR3 plus reference TRBV5-1 and TRBJ2-7, the full variable domain is KAGVTQTPRYLIKTRGQQVTLSCSPISGHRSVSWYQQTPGQGLQFLFEYFSETQRNKGNFPGRFSGRQFSNSRSEMNVSTLELGDSALYLCASSLEGSWLEQYFGPGTRLTVT.

This clonotype has a handful of counts. The J gene is TRBJ2-1, the V gene TRBV12-3 or TRBV12-4, with D perhaps TRBD1 or TRBD2 (5 bases each). The CDR3 sequence is 16 residues long. The V end was cut by 3 bases, the J end by 8 bases, with 20 bases between. The CDR3: CASSFFGGERWDEQFF. The CDR3 bases are TGTGCCAGCAGTTTTTTTGGGGGAGAGAGATGGGATGAGCAGTTCTTC.

The table lists this clonotype with a few counts. The rearrangement links TRBV5-5 to TRBJ1-1; D call uncertain. The CDR3 consists of 15 residues. Germline V CDR1 and CDR2: SGHKS, YYEKEE (reference sequence). The ends were cut back, 0 bases at V and 4 bases at J, with 13 bases in the middle. In nucleotides, the CDR3 is TGTGCCAGCAGCTTGGTGGCCGTCGCGGGCACTGAAGCTTTCTTT. This codes for CASSLVAVAGTEAFF.

This clonotype turned up a few times. The chain links TRBV27 to TRBJ2-7, with 11 nucleotides matching TRBD2. Germline V gene data show CDR1 as MNHEY and CDR2 as SMNVEV (reference sequence). CDR3 size: 15 residues. The ends lost 8 bases at V and 1 base at J; junction bases unmatched: 7. The CDR3 nucleotides read TGTGCCAGCCGACTTTCTAGCGGGGGGTCCTACGAGCAGTACTTC. It codes for CASRLSSGGSYEQYF.

In this sample, this clonotype turned up a few times. The gene calls are TRBV6-1 and TRBJ1-5, with no clear D. This CDR3 region has 18 residues. Deletions cut 5 bases from V and 0 bases from J, with 20 bases between. Germline assignment: CDR1 MNHNS and CDR2 SASEGT. Here the CDR3 reads CASSPLIAKRNSNQPQHF. CDR3 bases: TGTGCCAGCAGTCCCCTAATTGCTAAGCGAAATAGCAATCAGCCCCAGCATTTT.

This clonotype was counted only a few times. The chain is built from TRBV7-9 and TRBJ2-1, with TRBD2 identical over 7 bases. This CDR3 has 15 amino acids. The junction had 9 bases not matched to a gene; V was cut back by 6 bases and J by 4 bases. Per germline, CDR1 SEHNR and CDR2 FQNEAQ (reference sequence). The CDR3 here is CASSRPPAGYNEQFF. In nucleotides, the CDR3 is TGTGCCAGCAGTCGACCCCCAGCGGGGTACAATGAGCAGTTCTTC.

In this sample, this clonotype turned up a few times. The chain uses TRBV19 and TRBJ2-3, with D possibly being TRBD1 (5 bases). The germline gives CDR1 LNHDA, CDR2 SQIVND (reference sequence). The length of the CDR3 is 15 residues. Trimming cost V 4 bases and J 0 bases, with 11 bases left between them. The CDR3: CASSTKQVSTDTQYF. CDR3 bases: TGTGCCAGTAGTACGAAACAGGTCAGCACAGATACGCAGTATTTT.

The chain links TRBV20-1 to TRBJ2-5; a weak D match, TRBD1 (5 bases). V was pared by 6 bases and J by 5 bases, with 22 bases between. CDR3 length: 15 amino acids. The germline gives CDR1 DFQATT, CDR2 SNEGSKA (reference sequence). In DNA, the CDR3 is TGCAGTGCCCTAAGCAGGGCGGTGGTGCGGGAGACCCAGTACTTC. This codes for CSALSRAVVRETQYF.

This rearrangement joins TRBV9 to TRBJ1-1; D is ambiguous. In germline, CDR1 is SGDLS, CDR2 YYNGEE. The CDR3 totals 13 residues. V was shortened by 4 bases and J by 3 bases, with 10 bases between the two germline ends. DNA for the CDR3: TGTGCCAGCAGCCCCGTCAGCGACACTGAAGCTTTCTTT. As protein: CASSPVSDTEAFF.

This clonotype came up a few times. The gene calls are TRBV5-1 and TRBJ2-1, with D perhaps matching TRBD1 or TRBD2 (5 bases each). The CDR3 runs to 15 residues. V gave up 0 bases and J gave up 10 bases, with 17 bases separating them. CDR1 and CDR2 from the germline V gene are SGHRS and YFSETQ. The CDR3 bases are TGCGCCAGCAGCTTGGCCGGGACGGTTGTCTCCGAGCAGTTCTTC. Protein: CASSLAGTVVSEQFF.

This clonotype was counted a few times. The CDR3 DNA reads TGTGCCAGCAGCTTTTTGCCGAACGAGCAGTACTTC. Translated: CASSFLPNEQYF. The gene calls are TRBV5-6 and TRBJ2-7; unclear D gene. Trimming cost V 2 bases and J 5 bases, with 8 bases left between them. The V gene's germline CDR1 is SGHDT and CDR2 YYEEEE. CDR3 size: 12 residues.

This clonotype came up a few times. The chain has TRBV19 and TRBJ2-1, with D perhaps TRBD1 (6 bases). Germline values: CDR1 LNHDA, CDR2 SQIVND (reference sequence). Trimming shortened V by 4 bases and J by 7 bases, and 14 bases separated the two germline ends. The CDR3 runs 14 residues. The CDR3 here is CASSTGVSGNEQFF. DNA of the CDR3: TGTGCCAGTAGTACAGGGGTGTCAGGTAATGAGCAGTTCTTC.

The chain carries TRBV7-2 and TRBJ2-1, with D unresolved. The V end lost 0 bases, the J end lost 13 bases, and 10 bases lay between the germline ends. CDR3 length: 12 residues. The V gene's germline CDR1 is SGHTA and CDR2 FQGNSA. The CDR3 DNA follows: TGTGCCAGCAGCTTAGCAACCCGCGACCAGTTCTTC. Its translation is CASSLATRDQFF. Supplemented by reference TRBV7-2 and TRBJ2-1, the full variable domain reads GAGVSQSPSNKVTEKGKDVELRCDPISGHTALYWYRQSLGQGLEFLIYFQGNSAPDKSGLPSDRFSAERTGGSVSTLTIQRTQQEDSAVYLCASSLATRDQFFGPGTRLTVL.

Only a few counts were recorded for this clonotype. This chain links TRBV29-1 with TRBJ1-4, with 9 nucleotides matching TRBD1. Germline CDR1 and CDR2: SQVTM and ANQGSEA. V lost 3 bases to trimming and J lost 8 bases; unmatched junction nucleotides: 7. The CDR3 contains 14 residues. The CDR3 here is CSVDPGQGGEKLFF. CDR3 DNA sequence: TGCAGCGTTGACCCGGGACAGGGTGGAGAAAAACTGTTTTTT.

This clonotype was detected only a few times. The J gene is TRBJ2-7, the V gene TRBV5-5, with D perhaps matching TRBD2 (7 bases). The V gene's germline CDR1 is SGHKS and CDR2 YYEKEE (reference sequence). Trimming cost V 4 bases and J 3 bases, with 14 bases left between them. CDR3 length: 14 residues. The CDR3 nucleotides are TGTGCCAGCAGCCAAAGAGGGGGGGGCTACGAGCAGTACTTC. Protein sequence: CASSQRGGGYEQYF.